These T cell receptor beta chains were read from a single sample in a study of cytomegalovirus exposure and HLA in healthy donors. Clones were read by immunoSEQ multiplex PCR, and TCRdb kept only the in-frame ones, dropping some. The sample carries tens of thousands of clones, approximately 70% recorded once. The specimen sequenced was PBMCs. These receptors were obtained from a man between 60 and 70 years old in good health and CMV-seronegative. CDR3s include the opening cysteine and the closing phenylalanine or tryptophan. A D gene is named only where the DNA matches it firmly. Expanded clones are given a class, and other clones once, few, many or no size at all.

d_gene: TRBD1; v_gene: TRBV10-3; len: 15; j_gene: TRBJ1-4; abundance: NA; CDR3aa: CAISELQGTNEKLFF; CDR3nt: TGTGCCATCAGTGAGTTACAGGGGACTAATGAAAAACTGTTTTTT
d_gene: TRBD2; v_gene: TRBV6-1; len: 16; j_gene: TRBJ2-5; abundance: NA; CDR3aa: CASSVLAGGAQETQYF; CDR3nt: TGTGCCAGCAGTGTGCTAGCGGGAGGGGCTCAAGAGACCCAGTACTTC
d_gene: NA; v_gene: TRBV9; len: 17; j_gene: TRBJ2-2; abundance: NA; CDR3aa: CASSVGPGDFVSGELFF; CDR3nt: TGTGCCAGCAGCGTAGGGCCCGGGGACTTCGTCTCCGGGGAGCTGTTTTTT
d_gene: NA; v_gene: TRBV15; len: 15; j_gene: TRBJ2-7; abundance: NA; CDR3aa: CATSRGGDTVNEQYF; CDR3nt: TGTGCCACCAGCAGAGGAGGGGACACTGTCAACGAGCAGTACTTC
d_gene: TRBD1; v_gene: TRBV7-8; len: 17; j_gene: TRBJ2-5; abundance: NA; CDR3aa: CASSFFARDRVGETQYF; CDR3nt: TGTGCCAGCAGCTTCTTTGCCCGGGACAGGGTGGGGGAGACCCAGTACTTC
d_gene: NA; v_gene: TRBV19; len: 15; j_gene: TRBJ1-5; abundance: NA; CDR3aa: CASSIGVQEGQPQHF; CDR3nt: TGTGCCAGTAGTATTGGGGTACAGGAGGGTCAGCCCCAGCATTTT
d_gene: TRBD1; v_gene: TRBV15; len: 16; j_gene: TRBJ2-1; abundance: once; CDR3aa: CATSRGGWTGSNEQFF; CDR3nt: TGTGCCACCAGCAGAGGAGGGTGGACAGGGTCAAATGAGCAGTTCTTC
d_gene: TRBD1; v_gene: TRBV7-9; len: 16; j_gene: TRBJ2-4; abundance: NA; CDR3aa: CASSPYSGTGINIQYF; CDR3nt: TGTGCCAGCAGCCCCTACAGCGGGACAGGGATAAACATTCAGTACTTC
d_gene: TRBD2; v_gene: TRBV29-1; len: 11; j_gene: TRBJ2-1; abundance: few; CDR3aa: CSGGAGHEQFF; CDR3nt: TGCAGCGGCGGAGCGGGGCATGAGCAGTTCTTC
d_gene: TRBD1; v_gene: TRBV4-1; len: 15; j_gene: TRBJ1-4; abundance: NA; CDR3aa: CASSQPQGVGEKLFF; CDR3nt: TGCGCCAGCAGCCAACCGCAGGGGGTTGGTGAAAAACTGTTTTTT
d_gene: NA; v_gene: TRBV5-1; len: 14; j_gene: TRBJ1-2; abundance: NA; CDR3aa: CASSPERGGYGYTF; CDR3nt: TGCGCCAGCAGCCCTGAGCGCGGGGGCTATGGCTACACCTTC
d_gene: NA; v_gene: TRBV27; len: 16; j_gene: TRBJ1-5; abundance: few; CDR3aa: CASSLSYPGNGQPQHF; CDR3nt: TGTGCCAGCAGTTTATCGTACCCAGGGAACGGACAGCCCCAGCATTTT
d_gene: NA; v_gene: TRBV6-6; len: 14; j_gene: TRBJ1-2; abundance: NA; CDR3aa: CASSYSAGESGYTF; CDR3nt: TGTGCCAGCAGTTACTCTGCGGGAGAAAGCGGCTACACCTTC
d_gene: NA; v_gene: TRBV7-2; len: 16; j_gene: TRBJ2-5; abundance: NA; CDR3aa: CASSLKVRVNQETQYF; CDR3nt: TGTGCCAGCAGCTTAAAGGTCAGGGTCAACCAAGAGACCCAGTACTTC
d_gene: NA; v_gene: TRBV28; len: 14; j_gene: TRBJ2-1; abundance: NA; CDR3aa: CASRAPGYYNEQFF; CDR3nt: TGTGCCAGCAGGGCGCCGGGGTACTACAATGAGCAGTTCTTC
d_gene: TRBD1; v_gene: TRBV13; len: 18; j_gene: TRBJ2-6; abundance: once; CDR3aa: CASSDRDRGVAGANVLTF; CDR3nt: TGTGCCAGCAGCGACCGGGACAGGGGAGTCGCTGGGGCCAACGTCCTGACTTTC
d_gene: NA; v_gene: TRBV5-1; len: 15; j_gene: TRBJ1-4; abundance: NA; CDR3aa: CASSLGVGTNEKLFF; CDR3nt: TGCGCCAGCAGCTTGGGGGTGGGGACAAATGAAAAACTGTTTTTT
d_gene: TRBD1; v_gene: TRBV29-1; len: 14; j_gene: TRBJ2-3; abundance: once; CDR3aa: CSDGTGEATDTQYF; CDR3nt: TGCAGCGACGGGACAGGGGAGGCCACAGATACGCAGTATTTT
d_gene: NA; v_gene: TRBV4-3; len: 12; j_gene: TRBJ1-4; abundance: few; CDR3aa: CASRDWDEKLFF; CDR3nt: TGCGCCAGCAGGGACTGGGATGAAAAACTGTTTTTT
d_gene: TRBD2; v_gene: TRBV10-1; len: 15; j_gene: TRBJ2-7; abundance: few; CDR3aa: CASSGTTSGRYEQYF; CDR3nt: TGCGCCAGCAGTGGTACGACTAGCGGGAGGTACGAGCAGTACTTC
d_gene: NA; v_gene: TRBV4-1; len: 16; j_gene: TRBJ2-3; abundance: NA; CDR3aa: CASSQARTGIEYTQYF; CDR3nt: TGCGCCAGCAGCCAAGCGAGGACTGGTATTGAGTATACGCAGTATTTT
d_gene: NA; v_gene: TRBV5-6; len: 15; j_gene: TRBJ1-6; abundance: few; CDR3aa: CASSDDRTYNSPLHF; CDR3nt: TGTGCCAGCAGCGACGACAGGACCTATAATTCACCCCTCCACTTT
d_gene: TRBD1; v_gene: TRBV7-9; len: 16; j_gene: TRBJ1-4; abundance: NA; CDR3aa: CASSPLGQGAQEKLFF; CDR3nt: TGTGCCAGCAGCCCCCTAGGACAGGGGGCCCAAGAAAAACTGTTTTTT
d_gene: NA; v_gene: TRBV7-7; len: 15; j_gene: TRBJ2-3; abundance: NA; CDR3aa: CASSPFQGFADTQYF; CDR3nt: TGTGCTAGCAGCCCCTTCCAGGGATTCGCAGATACGCAGTATTTT
d_gene: NA; v_gene: TRBV29-1; len: 12; j_gene: TRBJ1-2; abundance: few; CDR3aa: CSVEGSGGGYTF; CDR3nt: TGCAGCGTTGAAGGGTCGGGGGGTGGCTACACCTTC
d_gene: TRBD1; v_gene: TRBV6-6; len: 13; j_gene: TRBJ2-7; abundance: NA; CDR3aa: CATKVGQDRKQYF; CDR3nt: TGTGCCACTAAGGTTGGACAGGATCGTAAGCAGTACTTC
d_gene: TRBD1; v_gene: TRBV5-1; len: 15; j_gene: TRBJ2-2; abundance: NA; CDR3aa: CASSLGQGAIGELFF; CDR3nt: TGCGCCAGCAGCTTGGGACAGGGGGCAATCGGGGAGCTGTTTTTT
d_gene: NA; v_gene: TRBV10-3; len: 15; j_gene: TRBJ1-1; abundance: NA; CDR3aa: CAISESLQTNTEAFF; CDR3nt: TGTGCCATCAGTGAGTCTTTACAGACGAACACTGAAGCTTTCTTT
d_gene: TRBD1; v_gene: TRBV7-8; len: 15; j_gene: TRBJ1-1; abundance: NA; CDR3aa: CASSLVGRGHTEAFF; CDR3nt: TGTGCCAGCAGCTTAGTGGGCAGGGGGCACACTGAAGCTTTCTTT
d_gene: NA; v_gene: TRBV6-1; len: 16; j_gene: TRBJ2-7; abundance: NA; CDR3aa: CASSEVGRTGIYEQYF; CDR3nt: TGTGCCAGCAGTGAAGTAGGAAGGACGGGAATTTACGAGCAGTACTTC
d_gene: NA; v_gene: TRBV2; len: 14; j_gene: TRBJ1-3; abundance: NA; CDR3aa: CASSIQGGADTIYF; CDR3nt: TGTGCCAGCAGTATACAGGGCGGAGCGGACACCATATATTTT
d_gene: NA; v_gene: TRBV5-8; len: 12; j_gene: TRBJ1-5; abundance: NA; CDR3aa: CASSPSGQPQHF; CDR3nt: TGTGCCAGCAGCCCATCAGGTCAGCCCCAGCATTTT
d_gene: TRBD2; v_gene: TRBV6-5; len: 15; j_gene: TRBJ2-7; abundance: NA; CDR3aa: CASRLIAGGPSEQYF; CDR3nt: TGTGCCAGCAGGCTTATAGCGGGGGGGCCGAGTGAGCAGTACTTC
d_gene: NA; v_gene: TRBV6-5; len: 15; j_gene: TRBJ1-5; abundance: NA; CDR3aa: CASSPTRDRNQPQHF; CDR3nt: TGTGCCAGCAGTCCGACTAGGGATCGGAATCAGCCCCAGCATTTT
d_gene: TRBD1; v_gene: TRBV6-1; len: 16; j_gene: TRBJ1-2; abundance: few; CDR3aa: CASSAYLGQGDYGYTF; CDR3nt: TGTGCCAGCAGTGCTTACCTGGGACAGGGGGATTATGGCTACACCTTC
d_gene: TRBD2; v_gene: TRBV27; len: 14; j_gene: TRBJ2-1; abundance: NA; CDR3aa: CASSPWTSGRAYFF; CDR3nt: TGTGCCAGCAGTCCCTGGACTAGCGGGAGGGCCTATTTCTTC
d_gene: TRBD2; v_gene: TRBV29-1; len: 17; j_gene: TRBJ2-2; abundance: NA; CDR3aa: CSVEDRSSGMNTGELFF; CDR3nt: TGCAGCGTTGAAGATAGGTCTAGCGGGATGAACACCGGGGAGCTGTTTTTT
d_gene: TRBD2; v_gene: TRBV9; len: 17; j_gene: TRBJ2-5; abundance: few; CDR3aa: CASSLGLAGGPAETQYF; CDR3nt: TGTGCCAGCAGCTTGGGACTAGCGGGAGGGCCGGCCGAGACCCAGTACTTC
d_gene: NA; v_gene: TRBV7-9; len: 13; j_gene: TRBJ2-1; abundance: few; CDR3aa: CASGRSSYNEQFF; CDR3nt: TGTGCCAGCGGGAGGAGTTCCTACAATGAGCAGTTCTTC
d_gene: TRBD2; v_gene: TRBV4-1; len: 17; j_gene: TRBJ2-7; abundance: NA; CDR3aa: CASSQIVGLREDYEQYF; CDR3nt: TGCGCCAGCAGCCAAATTGTGGGGTTGCGGGAGGACTACGAGCAGTACTTC
d_gene: NA; v_gene: TRBV28; len: 14; j_gene: TRBJ2-7; abundance: NA; CDR3aa: CASSEAGDTYEQYF; CDR3nt: TGTGCCAGCAGTGAGGCCGGGGATACCTACGAGCAGTACTTC
d_gene: NA; v_gene: TRBV2; len: 13; j_gene: TRBJ2-4; abundance: NA; CDR3aa: CACLPGHLNIQYF; CDR3nt: TGTGCCTGCCTGCCAGGGCATTTGAACATTCAGTACTTC
d_gene: TRBD1; v_gene: TRBV6-5; len: 15; j_gene: TRBJ1-2; abundance: few; CDR3aa: CASSPTGTGGNGYTF; CDR3nt: TGTGCCAGCAGTCCCACCGGGACAGGGGGCAATGGCTACACCTTC
d_gene: NA; v_gene: TRBV11-3; len: 13; j_gene: TRBJ1-1; abundance: NA; CDR3aa: CASSLAGATEAFF; CDR3nt: TGTGCCAGCAGCTTGGCAGGGGCCACTGAAGCTTTCTTT
d_gene: TRBD2; v_gene: TRBV19; len: 14; j_gene: TRBJ2-7; abundance: few; CDR3aa: CASSGSSASGEQYF; CDR3nt: TGTGCCAGTAGTGGGTCCTCCGCTAGCGGCGAGCAGTACTTC
d_gene: TRBD2; v_gene: TRBV10-3; len: 15; j_gene: TRBJ2-7; abundance: few; CDR3aa: CASNPSGRGTYEQYF; CDR3nt: TGTGCCTCCAACCCTAGCGGGAGGGGGACCTACGAGCAGTACTTC
d_gene: NA; v_gene: TRBV4-1; len: 16; j_gene: TRBJ2-3; abundance: few; CDR3aa: CASSQTPTPQTDTQYF; CDR3nt: TGCGCCAGCAGCCAAACACCCACCCCCCAGACAGATACGCAGTATTTT
d_gene: NA; v_gene: TRBV23-1; len: 13; j_gene: TRBJ2-7; abundance: NA; CDR3aa: CASSHQGWHEQYF; CDR3nt: TGCGCCAGCAGTCACCAGGGCTGGCACGAGCAGTACTTC
d_gene: NA; v_gene: TRBV5-8; len: 14; j_gene: TRBJ2-2; abundance: NA; CDR3aa: CASSSSMGAGELFF; CDR3nt: TGTGCCAGCAGCTCCAGTATGGGAGCCGGGGAGCTGTTTTTT
d_gene: NA; v_gene: TRBV19; len: 16; j_gene: TRBJ1-5; abundance: NA; CDR3aa: CASKGWGRGLNQPQHF; CDR3nt: TGTGCCAGTAAAGGTTGGGGCAGGGGATTGAATCAGCCCCAGCATTTT